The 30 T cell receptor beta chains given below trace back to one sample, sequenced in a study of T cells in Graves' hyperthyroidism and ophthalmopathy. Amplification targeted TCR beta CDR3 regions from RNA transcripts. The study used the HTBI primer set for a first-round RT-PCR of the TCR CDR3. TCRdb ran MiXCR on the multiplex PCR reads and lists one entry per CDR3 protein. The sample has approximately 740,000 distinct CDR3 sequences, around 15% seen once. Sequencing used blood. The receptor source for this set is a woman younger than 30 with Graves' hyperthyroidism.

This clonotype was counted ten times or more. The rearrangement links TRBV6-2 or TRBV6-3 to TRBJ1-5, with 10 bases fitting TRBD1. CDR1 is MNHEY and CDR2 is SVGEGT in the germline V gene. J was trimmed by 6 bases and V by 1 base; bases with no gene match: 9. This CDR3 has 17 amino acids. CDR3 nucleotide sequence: TGTGCCAGCAGTTACTTTGCCGGGACAGGGGCCGGTCAGCCCCAGCATTTT. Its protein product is CASSYFAGTGAGQPQHF.

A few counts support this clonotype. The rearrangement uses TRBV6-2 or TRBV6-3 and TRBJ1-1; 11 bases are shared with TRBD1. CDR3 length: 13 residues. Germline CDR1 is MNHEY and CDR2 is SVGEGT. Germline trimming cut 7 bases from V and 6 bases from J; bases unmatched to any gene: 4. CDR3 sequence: CASNRDRGSEAFF. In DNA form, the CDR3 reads TGTGCCAGCAACAGGGACAGGGGGTCTGAAGCTTTCTTT.

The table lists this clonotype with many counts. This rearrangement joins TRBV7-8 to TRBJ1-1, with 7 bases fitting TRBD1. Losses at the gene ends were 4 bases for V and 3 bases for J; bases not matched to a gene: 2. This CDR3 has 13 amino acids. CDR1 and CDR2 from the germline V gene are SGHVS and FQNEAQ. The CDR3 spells CASSSDRHTEAFF. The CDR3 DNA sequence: TGTGCCAGCAGCTCGGACAGGCACACTGAAGCTTTCTTT.

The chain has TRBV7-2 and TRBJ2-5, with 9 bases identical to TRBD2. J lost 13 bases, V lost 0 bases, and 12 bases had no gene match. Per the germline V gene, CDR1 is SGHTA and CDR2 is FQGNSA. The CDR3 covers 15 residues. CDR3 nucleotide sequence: TGTGCCAGCAGCTTAGCGTTGACTAGCGGCAGCGAATGGTACTTC. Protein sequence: CASSLALTSGSEWYF.

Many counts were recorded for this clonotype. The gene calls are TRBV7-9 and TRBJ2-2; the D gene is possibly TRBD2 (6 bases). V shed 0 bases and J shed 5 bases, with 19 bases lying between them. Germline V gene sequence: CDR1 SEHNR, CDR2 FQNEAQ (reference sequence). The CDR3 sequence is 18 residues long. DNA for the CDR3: TGTGCCAGCAGCTTAGCCGTTCCTTTCGCGGGAAGAACCGGGGAGCTGTTTTTT. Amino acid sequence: CASSLAVPFAGRTGELFF.

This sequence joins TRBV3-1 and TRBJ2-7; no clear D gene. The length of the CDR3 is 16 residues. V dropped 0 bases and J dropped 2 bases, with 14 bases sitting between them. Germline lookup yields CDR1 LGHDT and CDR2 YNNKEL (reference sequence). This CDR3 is CASSQDFLGRTYEQYF. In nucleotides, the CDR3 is TGTGCCAGCAGCCAAGATTTTTTGGGCAGAACCTACGAGCAGTACTTC.

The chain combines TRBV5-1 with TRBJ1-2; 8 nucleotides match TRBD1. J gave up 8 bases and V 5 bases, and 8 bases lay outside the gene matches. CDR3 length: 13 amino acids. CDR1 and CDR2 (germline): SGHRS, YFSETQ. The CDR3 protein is CASRKGQGGGYTF. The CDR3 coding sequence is TGCGCCAGCAGAAAAGGACAGGGTGGCGGCTACACCTTC.

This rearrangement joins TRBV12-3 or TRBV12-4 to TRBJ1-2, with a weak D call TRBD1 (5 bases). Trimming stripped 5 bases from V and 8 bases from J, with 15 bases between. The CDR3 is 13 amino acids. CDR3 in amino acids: CASSLGGPRGYTF. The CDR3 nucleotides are TGTGCCAGCAGTCTCGGGGGACCGCGAGGCTACACCTTC.

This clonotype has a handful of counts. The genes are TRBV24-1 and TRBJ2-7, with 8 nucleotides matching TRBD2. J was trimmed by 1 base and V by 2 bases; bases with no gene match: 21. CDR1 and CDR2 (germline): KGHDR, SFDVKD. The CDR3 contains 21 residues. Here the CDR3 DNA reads TGTGCCACCAGTGATTGGGGGTCCTCGGAGCGGGAGTCTCCGAGGTCCTACGAGCAGTACTTC. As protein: CATSDWGSSERESPRSYEQYF.

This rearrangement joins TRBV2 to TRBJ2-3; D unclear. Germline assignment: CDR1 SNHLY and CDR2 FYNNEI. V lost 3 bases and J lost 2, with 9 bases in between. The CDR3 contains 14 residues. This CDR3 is CASSDFRITDTQYF. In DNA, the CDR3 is TGTGCCAGCAGTGACTTCCGTATCACAGATACGCAGTATTTT.

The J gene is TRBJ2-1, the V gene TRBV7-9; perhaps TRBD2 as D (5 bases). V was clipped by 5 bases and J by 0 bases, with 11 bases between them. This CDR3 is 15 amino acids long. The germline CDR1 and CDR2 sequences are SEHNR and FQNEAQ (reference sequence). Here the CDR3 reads CASSTRASSYNEQFF. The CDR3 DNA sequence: TGTGCCAGCAGCACGCGGGCGAGCTCCTACAATGAGCAGTTCTTC.

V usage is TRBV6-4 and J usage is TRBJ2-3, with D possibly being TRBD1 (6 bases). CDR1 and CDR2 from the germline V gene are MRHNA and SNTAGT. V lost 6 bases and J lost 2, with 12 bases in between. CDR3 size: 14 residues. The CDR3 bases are TGTGCCAGCAGCCCGGACAGCCACACAGATACGCAGTATTTT. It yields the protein CASSPDSHTDTQYF.

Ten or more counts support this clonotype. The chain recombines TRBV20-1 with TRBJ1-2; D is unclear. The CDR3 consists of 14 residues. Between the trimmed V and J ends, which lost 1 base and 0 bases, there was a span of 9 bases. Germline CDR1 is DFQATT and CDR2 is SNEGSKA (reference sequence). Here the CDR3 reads CSARAPWTNYGYTF. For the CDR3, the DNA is TGCAGTGCTAGAGCTCCGTGGACTAACTATGGCTACACCTTC.

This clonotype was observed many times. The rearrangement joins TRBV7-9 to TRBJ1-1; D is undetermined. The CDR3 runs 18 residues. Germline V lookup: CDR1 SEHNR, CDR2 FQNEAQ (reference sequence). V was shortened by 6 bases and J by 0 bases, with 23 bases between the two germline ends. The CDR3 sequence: CASSRNPYGRTLNTEAFF. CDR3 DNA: TGTGCCAGCAGTCGAAACCCTTACGGACGGACCCTGAACACTGAAGCTTTCTTT.

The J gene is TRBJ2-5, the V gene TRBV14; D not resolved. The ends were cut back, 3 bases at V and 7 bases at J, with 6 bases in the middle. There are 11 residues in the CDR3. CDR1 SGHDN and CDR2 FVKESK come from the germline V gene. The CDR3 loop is CASSHVGTQYF. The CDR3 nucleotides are TGTGCCAGCAGCCATGTGGGGACCCAGTACTTC. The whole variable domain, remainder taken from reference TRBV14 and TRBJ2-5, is EAGVTQFPSHSVIEKGQTVTLRCDPISGHDNLYWYRRVMGKEIKFLLHFVKESKQDESGMPNNRFLAERTGGTYSTLKVQPAELEDSGVYFCASSHVGTQYFGPGTRLLVL.

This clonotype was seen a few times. As DNA, the CDR3 is TGTGCCAGCAGCTTAGGCCCCGGGACAGGGAATGAAAAACTGTTTTTT. It yields the protein CASSLGPGTGNEKLFF. V usage is TRBV13 and J usage is TRBJ1-4; 9 bases fit TRBD1. Germline V gene sequence: CDR1 PRHDT, CDR2 FYEKMQ (reference sequence). This CDR3 has 16 residues. The trim removed 0 bases at V and 5 bases at J, leaving 4 bases unmatched.

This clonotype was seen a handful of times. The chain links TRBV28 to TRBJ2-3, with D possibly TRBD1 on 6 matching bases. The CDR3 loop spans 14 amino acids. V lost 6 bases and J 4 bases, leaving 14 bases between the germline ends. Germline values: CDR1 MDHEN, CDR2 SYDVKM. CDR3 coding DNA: TGTGCCAGCAGCGAATTGACAGGTCCAGATACGCAGTATTTT. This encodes CASSELTGPDTQYF.

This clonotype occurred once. The CDR3 region is CASSLQPINEKLFF. For the CDR3, the DNA is TGCGCCAGCAGTCTACAGCCGATTAATGAAAAACTGTTTTTT. The chain carries TRBV4-1 and TRBJ1-4; no clear D gene. Germline CDR1 reads MGHRA; CDR2 reads YSYEKL. The CDR3 totals 14 residues. The ends were cut back, 6 bases at V and 4 bases at J, with 12 bases in the middle.

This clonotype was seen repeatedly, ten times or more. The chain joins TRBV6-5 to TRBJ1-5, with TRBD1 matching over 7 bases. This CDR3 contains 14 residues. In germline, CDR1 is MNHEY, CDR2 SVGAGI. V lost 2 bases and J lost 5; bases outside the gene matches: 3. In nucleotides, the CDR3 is TGTGCCAGCAGTTACAAGGGGGCCTATCAGCCCCAGCATTTT. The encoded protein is CASSYKGAYQPQHF.

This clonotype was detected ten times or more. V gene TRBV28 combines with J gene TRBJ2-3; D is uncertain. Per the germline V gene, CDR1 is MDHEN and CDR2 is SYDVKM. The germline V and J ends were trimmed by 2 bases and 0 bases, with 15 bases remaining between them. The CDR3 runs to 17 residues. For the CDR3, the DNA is TGTGCCAGCAGTTTAGAAACGCTAAGGCCTAGCACAGATACGCAGTATTTT. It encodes CASSLETLRPSTDTQYF.

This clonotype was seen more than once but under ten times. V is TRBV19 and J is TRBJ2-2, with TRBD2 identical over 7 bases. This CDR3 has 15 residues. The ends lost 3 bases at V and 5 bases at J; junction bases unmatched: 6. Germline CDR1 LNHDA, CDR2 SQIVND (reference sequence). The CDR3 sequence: CASSMGGTKTGELFF. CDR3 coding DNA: TGTGCCAGTAGTATGGGGGGGACTAAAACCGGGGAGCTGTTTTTT. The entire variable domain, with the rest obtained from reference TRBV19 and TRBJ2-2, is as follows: DGGITQSPKYLFRKEGQNVTLSCEQNLNHDAMYWYRQDPGQGLRLIYYSQIVNDFQKGDIAEGYSVSREKKESFPLTVTSAQKNPTAFYLCASSMGGTKTGELFFGEGSRLTVL.

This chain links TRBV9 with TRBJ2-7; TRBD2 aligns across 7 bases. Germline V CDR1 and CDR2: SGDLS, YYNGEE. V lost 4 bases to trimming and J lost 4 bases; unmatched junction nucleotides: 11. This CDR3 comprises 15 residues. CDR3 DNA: TGTGCCAGCAGCTTGTTCTGGGAGGGCCATTACGAGCAGTACTTC. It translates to CASSLFWEGHYEQYF.

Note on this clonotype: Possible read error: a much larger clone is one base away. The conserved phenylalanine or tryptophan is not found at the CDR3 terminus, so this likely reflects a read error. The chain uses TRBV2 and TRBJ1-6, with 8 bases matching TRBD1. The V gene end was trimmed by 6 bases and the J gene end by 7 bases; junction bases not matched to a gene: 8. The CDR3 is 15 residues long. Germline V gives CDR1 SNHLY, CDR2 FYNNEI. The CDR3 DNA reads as TGTGCCAGCAGGGCTGTCGGGACAGGCAATTCACCCCTCCACCTT. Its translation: CASRAVGTGNSPLHL.

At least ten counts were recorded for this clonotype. CDR3 DNA: TGTGCCAGCAGCTTAGATGACGCTAGCTACTACGAGCAGTACTTC. It codes for CASSLDDASYYEQYF. The chain uses TRBV11-1 and TRBJ2-7; D is possibly TRBD2 (5 bases). V was pared by 1 base and J by 3 bases, with 13 bases between. Germline V lookup: CDR1 SGHAT, CDR2 FQDESV (reference sequence). CDR3 size: 15 residues.

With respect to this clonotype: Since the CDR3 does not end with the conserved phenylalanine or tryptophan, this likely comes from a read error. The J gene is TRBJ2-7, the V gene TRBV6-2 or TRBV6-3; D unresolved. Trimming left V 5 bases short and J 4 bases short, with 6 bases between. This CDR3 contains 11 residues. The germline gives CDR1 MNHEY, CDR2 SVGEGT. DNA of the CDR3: TGTGCCAGCAGTACTACATACGAGCAGTACCTC. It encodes CASSTTYEQYL.

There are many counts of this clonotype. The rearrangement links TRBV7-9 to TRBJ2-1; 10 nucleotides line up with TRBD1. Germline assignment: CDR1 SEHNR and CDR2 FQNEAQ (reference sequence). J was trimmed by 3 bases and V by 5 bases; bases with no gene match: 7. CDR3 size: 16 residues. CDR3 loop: CASSKTGTGVYNEQFF. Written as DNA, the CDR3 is TGTGCCAGCAGCAAGACCGGGACAGGGGTCTACAATGAGCAGTTCTTC.

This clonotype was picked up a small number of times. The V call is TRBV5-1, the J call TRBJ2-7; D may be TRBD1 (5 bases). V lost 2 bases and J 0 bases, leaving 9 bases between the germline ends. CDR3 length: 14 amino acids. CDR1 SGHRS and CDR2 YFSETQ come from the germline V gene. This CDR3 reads CASSFLTDSYEQYF. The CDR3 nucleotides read TGCGCCAGCAGCTTCTTGACAGACTCCTACGAGCAGTACTTC.

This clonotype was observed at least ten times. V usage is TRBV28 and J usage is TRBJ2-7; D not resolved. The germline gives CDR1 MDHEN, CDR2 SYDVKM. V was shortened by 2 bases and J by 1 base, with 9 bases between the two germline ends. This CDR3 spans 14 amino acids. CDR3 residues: CASSLGVVSYEQYF. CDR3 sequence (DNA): TGTGCCAGCAGTTTAGGCGTCGTATCCTACGAGCAGTACTTC.

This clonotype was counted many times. CDR3 DNA: TGTGCCAGCAGTCCAGTCAGCGGGAGTTACGAGCAGTACTTC. Protein: CASSPVSGSYEQYF. The chain links TRBV27 to TRBJ2-7; 8 bases agree with TRBD2. The germline CDR1 and CDR2 sequences are MNHEY and SMNVEV (reference sequence). The CDR3 has 14 residues. V lost 5 bases, J lost 4 bases, and 7 bases stayed unmatched.

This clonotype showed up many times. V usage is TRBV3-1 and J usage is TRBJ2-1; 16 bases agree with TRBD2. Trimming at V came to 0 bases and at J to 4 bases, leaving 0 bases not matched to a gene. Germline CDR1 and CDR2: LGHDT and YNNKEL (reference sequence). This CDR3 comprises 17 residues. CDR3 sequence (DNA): TGTGCCAGCAGCCAAGAGGGACTAGCGGGAGGGTACAATGAGCAGTTCTTC. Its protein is CASSQEGLAGGYNEQFF.